This note documents a single TCR beta chain sequence. The data originate from a study of blood T cell repertoires in COVID-19. Trimming removed 3 bases from V and 6 bases from J; junction bases left unmatched: 2. The CDR3 loop spans 13 amino acids. Assay used: immunoSEQ multiplex PCR; TCRdb lists only in-frame clones, some missing. Of fewer than 250,000 clones listed, less than 90% are singletons. V and J are TRBV12-3 or TRBV12-4 and TRBJ1-1; TRBD1 aligns across 9 bases. The specimen sequenced was peripheral blood. The TCR comes from a man in his 70s with acute or convalescent COVID-19. CDR3 in amino acids: CASSFHRGPEAFF. In nucleotides, the CDR3 is TGTGCCAGCAGTTTTCACAGGGGGCCTGAAGCTTTCTTT.